The present T cell receptor beta chain was sequenced within a study of response to subunit inactivated influenza vaccine. Details on this clonotype: Its antigen remains unknown.

In germline, CDR1 is SNHLY, CDR2 FYNNEI. This CDR3 region has 15 residues. J was trimmed by 0 bases and V by 8 bases; bases with no gene match: 7. Study results and limitations: Every seasonal influenza vaccination brings in few new T cells, the authors suggested.

MiXCR, run by TCRdb on the RT-PCR reads, gives a single entry per CDR3 protein. Of roughly 170,000 distinct CDR3 sequences in the sample, about 9% were seen once. This sequence joins TRBV2 and TRBJ2-3; 8 nucleotides line up with TRBD2. The TCR sequence derives from a man over 45 who received an inactivated influenza vaccine. The source material was non-naive T cells sorted from PBMCs, sampled on the day of vaccination. In DNA form, the CDR3 reads TGTGCCAGCTCCCGGACTAGCCGCAGCACAGATACGCAGTATTTT. Its translation: CASSRTSRSTDTQYF.